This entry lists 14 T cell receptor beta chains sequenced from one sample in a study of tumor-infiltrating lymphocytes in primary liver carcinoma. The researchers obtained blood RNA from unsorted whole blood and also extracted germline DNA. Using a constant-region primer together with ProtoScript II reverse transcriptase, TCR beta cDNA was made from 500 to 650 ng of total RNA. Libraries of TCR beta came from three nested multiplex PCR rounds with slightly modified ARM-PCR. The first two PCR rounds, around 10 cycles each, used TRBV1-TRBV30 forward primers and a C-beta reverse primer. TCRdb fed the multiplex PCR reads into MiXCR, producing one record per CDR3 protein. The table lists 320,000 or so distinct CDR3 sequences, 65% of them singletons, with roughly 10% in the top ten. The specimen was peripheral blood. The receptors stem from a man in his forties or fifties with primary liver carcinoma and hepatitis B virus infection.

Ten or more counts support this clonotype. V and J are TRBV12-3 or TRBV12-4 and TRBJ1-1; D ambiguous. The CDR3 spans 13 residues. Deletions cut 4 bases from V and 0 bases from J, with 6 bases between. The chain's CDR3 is CASSSPLNTEAFF. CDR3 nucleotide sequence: TGTGCCAGCAGTTCGCCCCTGAACACTGAAGCTTTCTTT.

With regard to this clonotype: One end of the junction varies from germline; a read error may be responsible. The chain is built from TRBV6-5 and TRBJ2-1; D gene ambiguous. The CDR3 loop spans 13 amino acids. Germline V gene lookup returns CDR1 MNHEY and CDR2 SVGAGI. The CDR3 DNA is TGTGCCAGCAGCCGGCCAATAAGGGATGAGCAGTTATTC. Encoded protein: CASSRPIRDEQLF.

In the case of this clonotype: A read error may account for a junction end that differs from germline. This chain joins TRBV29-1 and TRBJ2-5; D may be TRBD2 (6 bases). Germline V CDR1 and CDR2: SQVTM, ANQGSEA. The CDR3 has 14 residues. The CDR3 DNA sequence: TGCAGCGTCCCTGAGGGCGGGAACGGAGAGACCCAGAACTTC. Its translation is CSVPEGGNGETQNF.

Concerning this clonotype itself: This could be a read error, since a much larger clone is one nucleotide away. CDR3 loop: CTISGLNEQFF. CDR3 nucleotide sequence: TGTACCATCAGTGGTCTCAATGAGCAGTTCTTC. This rearrangement joins TRBV10-3 to TRBJ2-1, with D unclear. The CDR3 has 11 residues. From germline, CDR1 is ENHRY and CDR2 SYGVKD.

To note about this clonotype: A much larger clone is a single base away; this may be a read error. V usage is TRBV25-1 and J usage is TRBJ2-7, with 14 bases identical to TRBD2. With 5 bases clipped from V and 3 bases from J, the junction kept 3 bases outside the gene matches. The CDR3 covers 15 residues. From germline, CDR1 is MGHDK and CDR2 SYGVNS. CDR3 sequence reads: CASSKGTSGSYEQYF. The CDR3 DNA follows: TGTGCCAGCAGTAAAGGGACTAGCGGGAGCTACGAGCAGTACTTC.

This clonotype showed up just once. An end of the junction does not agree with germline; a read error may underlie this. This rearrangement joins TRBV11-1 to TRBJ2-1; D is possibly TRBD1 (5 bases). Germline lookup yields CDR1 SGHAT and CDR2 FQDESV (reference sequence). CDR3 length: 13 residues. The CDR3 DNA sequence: TGTGCCAGCAGTTCCCTGGGGCGGAAAGAGCAGTCCTTC. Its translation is CASSSLGRKEQSF.

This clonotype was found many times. In nucleotides, the CDR3 is TGTGCCGCTAGCGGGAGGTCCGATGAGCAGTTCTTC. Encoded protein: CAASGRSDEQFF. The chain joins TRBV10-3 to TRBJ2-1; 11 nucleotides line up with TRBD2. Trimming cost V 11 bases and J 8 bases; bases outside gene matches: 5. Germline loops: CDR1 ENHRY, CDR2 SYGVKD. The CDR3 extends over 12 amino acids.

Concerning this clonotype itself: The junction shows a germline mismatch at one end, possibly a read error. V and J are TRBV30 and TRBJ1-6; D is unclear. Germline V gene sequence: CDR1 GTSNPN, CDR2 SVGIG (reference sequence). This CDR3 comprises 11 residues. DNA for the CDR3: TGTGCCTGGAGCGAAAATTCACCCCTCCAATTT. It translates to CAWSENSPLQF. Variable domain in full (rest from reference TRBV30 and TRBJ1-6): SQTIHQWPATLVQPVGSPLSLECTVEGTSNPNLYWYRQAAGRGLQLLFYSVGIGQISSEVPQNLSASRPQDRQFILSSKKLLLSDSGFYLCAWSENSPLQFGNGTRLTVT.

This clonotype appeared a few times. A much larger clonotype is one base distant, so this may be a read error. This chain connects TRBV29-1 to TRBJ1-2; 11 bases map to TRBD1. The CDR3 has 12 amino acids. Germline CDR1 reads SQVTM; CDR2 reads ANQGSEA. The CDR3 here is CGVDRGQDGYTF. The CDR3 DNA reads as TGCGGCGTGGACAGGGGGCAGGACGGCTACACCTTC.

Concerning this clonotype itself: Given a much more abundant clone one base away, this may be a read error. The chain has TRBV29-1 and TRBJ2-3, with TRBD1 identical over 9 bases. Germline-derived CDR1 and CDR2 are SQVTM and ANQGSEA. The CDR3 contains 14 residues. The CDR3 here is CSVDRQGETDAQYF. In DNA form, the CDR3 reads TGCAGCGTTGATAGACAGGGGGAGACAGATGCGCAGTATTTT.

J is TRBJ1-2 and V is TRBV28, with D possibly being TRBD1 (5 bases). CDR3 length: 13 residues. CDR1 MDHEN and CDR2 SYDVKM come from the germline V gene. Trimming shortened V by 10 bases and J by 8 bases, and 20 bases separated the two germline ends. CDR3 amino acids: CATQEPGRGGYTF. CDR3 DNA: TGTGCCACCCAAGAGCCCGGGAGGGGAGGCTACACCTTC.

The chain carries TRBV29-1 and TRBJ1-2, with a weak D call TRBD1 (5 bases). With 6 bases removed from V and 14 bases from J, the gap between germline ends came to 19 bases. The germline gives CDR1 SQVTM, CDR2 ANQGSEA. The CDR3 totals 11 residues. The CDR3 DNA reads TGCAGCGTCCTGATGAGTGGGGCTAGTACCTTC. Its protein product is CSVLMSGASTF.

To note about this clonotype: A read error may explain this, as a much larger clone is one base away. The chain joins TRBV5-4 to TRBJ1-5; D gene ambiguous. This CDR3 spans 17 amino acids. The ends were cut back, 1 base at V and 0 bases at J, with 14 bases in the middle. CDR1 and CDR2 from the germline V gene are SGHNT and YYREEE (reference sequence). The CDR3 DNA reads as TGTGCCAGCAGCTTGACCGGGATAGGGTTTAGCAATCAGCCCCAGCATTTT. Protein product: CASSLTGIGFSNQPQHF.

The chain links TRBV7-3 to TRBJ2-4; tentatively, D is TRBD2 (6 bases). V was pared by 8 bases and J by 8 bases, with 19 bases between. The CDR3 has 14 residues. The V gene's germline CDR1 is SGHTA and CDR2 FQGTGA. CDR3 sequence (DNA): TGTGCCAGCTCGGTGGGGGGATCCGAATACATTCAGTACTTC. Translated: CASSVGGSEYIQYF.